This T cell receptor (beta chain) was sequenced in a study of identical twins. Whole-study findings and limits: Cord blood beta clonotypes present at high abundance carried fewer insertions; no such pattern appeared in memory repertoires.

The J segment lost 6 bases and the V segment lost 1 base, leaving 7 bases of the junction unmatched. This CDR3 comprises 16 residues. TCRdb independently ran MiXCR on the 5' RACE reads; one entry per CDR3 protein. The sample carries 500,000 to 550,000 distinct CDR3 sequences, about 22% recorded once. For this clonotype: Its target is unknown.

These data are also associated with another study on yellow fever vaccine responses in identical twins.

The source material was CD4+ T cells sorted from blood. The chain combines TRBV12-3 or TRBV12-4 with TRBJ2-2; 8 bases line up with TRBD2. This receptor was taken from a woman aged 18-30 years in good health. CDR3 nucleotides: TGTGCCAGCAGTTTAGTGAACGGGAGGGTGGCCGGGGAGCTGTTTTTT. Translated: CASSLVNGRVAGELFF.